This entry describes one TCR beta chain. Its cognate antigen is unknown. TCRdb ran MiXCR on the 5' RACE reads and lists one entry per CDR3 protein. The sample shows over 350,000 distinct CDR3 sequences, 16% of them seen only once. The sample belongs to a study of T-cell memory formation after mild COVID-19. Study information: The TCR clusters were mostly specific to one donor.

The ends were cut back, 0 bases at V and 0 bases at J, with 6 bases in the middle. The CDR3 is 15 residues long. CDR1 is SGHTA, CDR2 FQGNSA, per germline. Findings and caveats of the study: Specificity for SARS-CoV-2 was not confirmed among the second-wave clones peaking on day 37. CD4/CD8 balance characterized clones contracting day 15 to 85, and CD4+ skew characterized later expanders. Cross-reactive memory appears to have joined, as suggested by some responding clones showing up in pre-infection memory.

The source material was PBMCs or a T cell subset sorted from them (not recorded which). The sequence came from a man between 18 and 35 years old who had mild COVID-19 (a few samples of this study predate the infection). Cell type and time point are not known. The chain joins TRBV7-2 to TRBJ1-3; D is unclear. The CDR3 here is CASSLAGYSGNTIYF. CDR3 nucleotide sequence: TGTGCCAGCAGCTTAGCGGGGTACTCTGGAAACACCATATATTTT. The full variable domain, with the rest looked up from reference TRBV7-2 and TRBJ1-3, is GAGVSQSPSNKVTEKGKDVELRCDPISGHTALYWYRQSLGQGLEFLIYFQGNSAPDKSGLPSDRFSAERTGGSVSTLTIQRTQQEDSAVYLCASSLAGYSGNTIYFGEGSWLTVV.